This is a list of T cell receptor beta chains from one sample in a study of shared clonotypes between healthy human individuals. Method: immunoSEQ multiplex PCR; TCRdb's copy keeps in-frame clones and lacks some. There are a few million clones in the sample; 80% to 95% occur only once, and about 1.6% lies in the top ten. Material: naive CD8+ T cells from PBMCs. These receptors all stem from a man younger than 35 in good health. Some clones in this sample may be carry-over from other donors' samples. The CDR3 runs from the conserved cysteine through the conserved F or W. Each record gives: J gene, V gene, D gene, clone size, CDR3 protein, CDR3 DNA. The D gene is left open where the match is weak. Rows may omit the clone size; those that give it use once, few, many or a size class.

>TRBJ2-7|TRBV19|-|-
CASSIEPRYEQYF
TGTGCCAGTAGTATAGAACCCAGATACGAGCAGTACTTC
>TRBJ1-1|TRBV4-1|-|-
CASSRIQKAGGSEAFF
TGCGCCAGCAGCCGGATACAAAAGGCCGGGGGCTCTGAAGCTTTCTTT
>TRBJ1-1|TRBV6-5|-|-
CASSYGGLAEAFF
TGTGCCAGCAGTTACGGGGGGCTGGCTGAAGCTTTCTTT
>TRBJ2-7|TRBV9|-|-
CASSPPIGDEQYF
TGTGCCAGCTCACCCCCTATCGGGGACGAGCAGTACTTC
>TRBJ2-1|TRBV27|-|-
CASSLRTVSYNEQFF
TGTGCCAGCAGTTTGCGGACAGTATCCTACAATGAGCAGTTCTTC
>TRBJ1-5|TRBV9|-|-
CASSVGARNQPQHF
TGTGCCAGCAGCGTAGGGGCCAGGAATCAGCCCCAGCATTTT
>TRBJ1-1|TRBV19|-|-
CASGPRGGGMNTEAFF
TGTGCCAGTGGCCCCCGGGGGGGTGGGATGAACACTGAAGCTTTCTTT
>TRBJ2-3|TRBV4-2|TRBD1|-
CASSQDWGTETDTQYF
TGTGCCAGCAGCCAAGATTGGGGGACAGAAACAGATACGCAGTATTTT
>TRBJ2-7|TRBV6-5|-|-
CASSYSGGANYEQYF
TGTGCCAGCAGTTACTCGGGCGGGGCAAACTACGAGCAGTACTTC
>TRBJ2-7|TRBV7-2|-|-
CASSPDEQWLYF
TGTGCCAGCAGCCCCGATGAACAGTGGCTGTACTTC
>TRBJ2-7|TRBV7-9|-|-
CASSSPPGPSYEQYF
TGTGCCAGCAGCTCCCCCCCGGGACCCAGCTACGAGCAGTACTTC
>TRBJ2-7|TRBV9|-|-
CASSVGPGNDEQYF
TGTGCCAGCAGCGTAGGGCCGGGAAACGACGAGCAGTACTTC
>TRBJ2-1|TRBV7-9|-|once
CASSLGSDEQFF
TGTGCCAGCAGCTTAGGGAGCGATGAGCAGTTCTTC
>TRBJ2-1|TRBV7-9|TRBD2|once
CASSLGLAARKSSYNEQFF
TGTGCCAGCAGCTTAGGACTAGCGGCAAGAAAGAGCTCCTACAATGAGCAGTTCTTC